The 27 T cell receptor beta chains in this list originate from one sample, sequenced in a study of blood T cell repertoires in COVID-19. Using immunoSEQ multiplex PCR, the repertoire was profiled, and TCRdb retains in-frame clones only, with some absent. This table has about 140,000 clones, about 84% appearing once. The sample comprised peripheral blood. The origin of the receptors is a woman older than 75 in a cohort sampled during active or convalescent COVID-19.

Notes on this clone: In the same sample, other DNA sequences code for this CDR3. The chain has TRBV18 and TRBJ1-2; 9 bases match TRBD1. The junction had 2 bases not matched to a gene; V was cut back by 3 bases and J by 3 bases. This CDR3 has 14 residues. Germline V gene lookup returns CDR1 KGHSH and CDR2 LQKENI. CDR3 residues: CASSPRTGDYGYTF. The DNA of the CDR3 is TGTGCCAGCTCACCCCGGACAGGGGACTATGGCTACACCTTC.

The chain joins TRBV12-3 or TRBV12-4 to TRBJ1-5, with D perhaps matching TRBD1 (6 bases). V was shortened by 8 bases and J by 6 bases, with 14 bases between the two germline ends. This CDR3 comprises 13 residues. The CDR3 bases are TGTGCCAGCCACGAGGGGGGGCGTCAGCCCCAGCATTTT. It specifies CASHEGGRQPQHF.

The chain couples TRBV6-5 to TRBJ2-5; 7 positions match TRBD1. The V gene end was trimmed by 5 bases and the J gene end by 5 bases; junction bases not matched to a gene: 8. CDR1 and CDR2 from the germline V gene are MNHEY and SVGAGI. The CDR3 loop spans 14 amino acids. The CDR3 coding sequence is TGTGCCAGCAGTCGGGGACAGCTCCAGGAGACCCAGTACTTC. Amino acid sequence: CASSRGQLQETQYF.

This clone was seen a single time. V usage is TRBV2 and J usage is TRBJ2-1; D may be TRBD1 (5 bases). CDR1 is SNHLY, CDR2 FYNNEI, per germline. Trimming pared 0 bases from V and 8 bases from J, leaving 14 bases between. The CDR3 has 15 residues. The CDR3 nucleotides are TGTGCCAGCAGTGAAGCGCTGGCAGGGTGGCATGAGCAGTTCTTC. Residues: CASSEALAGWHEQFF.

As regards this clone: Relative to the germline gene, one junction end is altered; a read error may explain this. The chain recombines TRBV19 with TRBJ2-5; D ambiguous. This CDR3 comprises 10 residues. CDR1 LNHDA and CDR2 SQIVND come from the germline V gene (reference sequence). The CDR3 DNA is TGTGCCAGGCCCGTCGGTTTAGGAGACTTC. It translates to CARPVGLGDF.

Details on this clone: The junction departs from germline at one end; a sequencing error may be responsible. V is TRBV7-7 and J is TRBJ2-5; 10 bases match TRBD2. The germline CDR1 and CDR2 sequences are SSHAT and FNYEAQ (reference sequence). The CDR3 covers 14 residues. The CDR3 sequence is CASSPAGGKETQYF. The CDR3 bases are TGTGCTAGCAGCCCAGCGGGGGGGAAAGAGACCCAGTACTTC.

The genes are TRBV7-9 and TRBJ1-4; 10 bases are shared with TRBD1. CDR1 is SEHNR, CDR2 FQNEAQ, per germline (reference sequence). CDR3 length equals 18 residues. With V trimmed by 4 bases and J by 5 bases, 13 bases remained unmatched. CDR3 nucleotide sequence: TGTGCCAGCAGCTGGAGCCGGGACAGGGGAAGGCTGAATGAAAAACTGTTTTTT. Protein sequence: CASSWSRDRGRLNEKLFF.

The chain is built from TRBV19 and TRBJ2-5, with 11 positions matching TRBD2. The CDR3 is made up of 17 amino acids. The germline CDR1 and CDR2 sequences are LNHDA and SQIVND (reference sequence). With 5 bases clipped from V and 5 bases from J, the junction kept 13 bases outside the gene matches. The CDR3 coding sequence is TGTGCCAGTAGTCCGACGACTAGCGGGGTCCGAAGGGAGACCCAGTACTTC. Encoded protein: CASSPTTSGVRRETQYF.

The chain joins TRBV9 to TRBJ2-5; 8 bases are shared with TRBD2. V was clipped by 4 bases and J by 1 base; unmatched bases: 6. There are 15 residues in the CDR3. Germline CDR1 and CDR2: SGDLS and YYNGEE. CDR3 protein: CASSPLSGVQETQYF. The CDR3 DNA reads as TGTGCCAGCAGCCCCCTTAGCGGGGTCCAAGAGACCCAGTACTTC. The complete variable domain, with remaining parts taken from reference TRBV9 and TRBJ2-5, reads DSGVTQTPKHLITATGQRVTLRCSPRSGDLSVYWYQQSLDQGLQFLIQYYNGEERAKGNILERFSAQQFPDLHSELNLSSLELGDSALYFCASSPLSGVQETQYFGPGTRLLVL.

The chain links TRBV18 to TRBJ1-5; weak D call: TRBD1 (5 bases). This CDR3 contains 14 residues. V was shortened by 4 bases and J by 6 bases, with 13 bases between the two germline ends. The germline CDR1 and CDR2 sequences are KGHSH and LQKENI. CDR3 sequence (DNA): TGTGCCAGCTCACTACAGGACAACCGTCAGCCCCAGCATTTT. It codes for CASSLQDNRQPQHF.

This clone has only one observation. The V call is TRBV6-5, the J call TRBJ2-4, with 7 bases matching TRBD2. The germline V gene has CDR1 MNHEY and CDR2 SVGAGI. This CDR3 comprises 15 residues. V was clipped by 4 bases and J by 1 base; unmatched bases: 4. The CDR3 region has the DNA TGTGCCAGCAGTTTAAGCGGGGAGGCCAAAAACATTCAGTACTTC. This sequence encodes CASSLSGEAKNIQYF.

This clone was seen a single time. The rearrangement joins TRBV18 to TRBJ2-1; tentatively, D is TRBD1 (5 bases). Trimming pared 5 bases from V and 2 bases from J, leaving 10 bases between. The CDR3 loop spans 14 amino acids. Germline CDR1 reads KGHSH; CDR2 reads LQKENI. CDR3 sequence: CASSRQQTYNEQFF. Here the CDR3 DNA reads TGTGCCAGCTCAAGACAGCAGACCTACAATGAGCAGTTCTTC.

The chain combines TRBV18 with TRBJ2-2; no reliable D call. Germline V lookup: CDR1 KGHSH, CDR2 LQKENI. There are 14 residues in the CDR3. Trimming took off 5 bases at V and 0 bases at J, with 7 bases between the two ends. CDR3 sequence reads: CASSMAANTGELFF. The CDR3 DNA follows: TGTGCCAGCTCAATGGCAGCGAACACCGGGGAGCTGTTTTTT.

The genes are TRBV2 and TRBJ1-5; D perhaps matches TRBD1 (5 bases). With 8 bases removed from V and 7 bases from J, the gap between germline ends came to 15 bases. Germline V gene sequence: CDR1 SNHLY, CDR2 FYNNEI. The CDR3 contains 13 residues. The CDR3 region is CASGAGSGQPQHF. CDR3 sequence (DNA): TGTGCCAGCGGGGCGGGGTCCGGGCAGCCCCAGCATTTT. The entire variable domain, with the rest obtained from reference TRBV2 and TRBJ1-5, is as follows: EPEVTQTPSHQVTQMGQEVILRCVPISNHLYFYWYRQILGQKVEFLVSFYNNEISEKSEIFDDQFSVERPDGSNFTLKIRSTKLEDSAMYFCASGAGSGQPQHFGDGTRLSIL.

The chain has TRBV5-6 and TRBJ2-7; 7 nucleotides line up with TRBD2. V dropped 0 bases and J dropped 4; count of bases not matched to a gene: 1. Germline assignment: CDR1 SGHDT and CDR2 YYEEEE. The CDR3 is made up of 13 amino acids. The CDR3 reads CASSLERGYEQYV. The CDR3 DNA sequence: TGTGCCAGCAGCTTGGAGCGGGGTTACGAGCAGTACGTC.

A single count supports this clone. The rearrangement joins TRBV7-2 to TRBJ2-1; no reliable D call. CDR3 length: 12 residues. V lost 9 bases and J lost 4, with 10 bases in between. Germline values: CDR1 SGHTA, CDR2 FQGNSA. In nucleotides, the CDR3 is TGTGCCAGTGAGGAGTCATACAATGAGCAGTTCTTC. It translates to CASEESYNEQFF.

CDR3 sequence: CASSLGSSSLYNEQFF. CDR3 in DNA: TGTGCCAGCAGCTTAGGGTCTAGCTCTTTATACAATGAGCAGTTCTTC. The gene calls are TRBV7-2 and TRBJ2-1; possibly TRBD2 for D (5 bases). The CDR3 extends over 16 amino acids. The V gene's germline CDR1 is SGHTA and CDR2 FQGNSA. The ends were cut back, 1 base at V and 4 bases at J, with 14 bases in the middle.

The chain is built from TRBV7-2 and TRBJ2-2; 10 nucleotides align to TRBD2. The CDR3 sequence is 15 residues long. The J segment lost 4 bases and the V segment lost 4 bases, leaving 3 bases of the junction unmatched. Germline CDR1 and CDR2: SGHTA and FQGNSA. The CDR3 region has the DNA TGTGCCAGCAGCTCACCTAGCGGGGGCACCGGGGAGCTGTTTTTT. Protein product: CASSSPSGGTGELFF.

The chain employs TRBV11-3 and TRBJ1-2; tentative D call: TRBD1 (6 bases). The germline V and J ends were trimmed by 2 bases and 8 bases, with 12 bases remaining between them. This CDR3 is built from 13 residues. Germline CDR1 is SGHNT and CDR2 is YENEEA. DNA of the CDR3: TGTGCCAGCAGCTTAACACAGGGTGTCGGCTACACCTTC. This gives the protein CASSLTQGVGYTF.

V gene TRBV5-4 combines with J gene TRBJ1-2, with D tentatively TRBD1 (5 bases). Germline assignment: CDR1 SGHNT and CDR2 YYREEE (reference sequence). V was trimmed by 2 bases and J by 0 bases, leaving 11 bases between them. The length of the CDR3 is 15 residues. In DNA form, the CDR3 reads TGTGCCAGCAGCTTTGGGGCGGCTTCTAACTATGGCTACACCTTC. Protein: CASSFGAASNYGYTF. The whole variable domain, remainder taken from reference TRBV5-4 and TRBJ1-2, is ETGVTQSPTHLIKTRGQQVTLRCSSQSGHNTVSWYQQALGQGPQFIFQYYREEENGRGNFPPRFSGLQFPNYSSELNVNALELDDSALYLCASSFGAASNYGYTFGSGTRLTVV.

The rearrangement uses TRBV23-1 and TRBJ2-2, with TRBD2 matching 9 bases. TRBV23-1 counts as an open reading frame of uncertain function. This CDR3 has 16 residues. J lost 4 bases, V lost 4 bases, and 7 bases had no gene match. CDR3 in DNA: TGCGCCAGCAGTCGCCGCGGGGGGGCCTTCACCGGGGAGCTGTTTTTT. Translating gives CASSRRGGAFTGELFF.

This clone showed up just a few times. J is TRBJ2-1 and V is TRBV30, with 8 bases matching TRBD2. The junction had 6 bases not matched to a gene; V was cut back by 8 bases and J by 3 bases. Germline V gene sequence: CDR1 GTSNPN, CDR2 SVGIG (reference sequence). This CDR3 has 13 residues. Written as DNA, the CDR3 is TGTGCCATTAGCGGGGAGCTCTACAATGAGCAGTTCTTC. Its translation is CAISGELYNEQFF.

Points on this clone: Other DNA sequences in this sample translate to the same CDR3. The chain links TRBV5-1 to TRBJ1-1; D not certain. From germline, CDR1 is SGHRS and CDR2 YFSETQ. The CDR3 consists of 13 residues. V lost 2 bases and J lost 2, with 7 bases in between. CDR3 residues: CASSFTGNTEAFF. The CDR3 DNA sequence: TGCGCCAGCAGCTTTACGGGTAACACTGAAGCTTTCTTT. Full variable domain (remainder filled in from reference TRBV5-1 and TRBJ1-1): KAGVTQTPRYLIKTRGQQVTLSCSPISGHRSVSWYQQTPGQGLQFLFEYFSETQRNKGNFPGRFSGRQFSNSRSEMNVSTLELGDSALYLCASSFTGNTEAFFGQGTRLTVV.

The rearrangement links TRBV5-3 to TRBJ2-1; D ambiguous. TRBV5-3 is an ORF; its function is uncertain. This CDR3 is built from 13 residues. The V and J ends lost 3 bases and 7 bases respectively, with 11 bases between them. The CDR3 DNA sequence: TGTGCCAGAAGCTCCCCTTTAGAGAATGAGCAGTTCTTC. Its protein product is CARSSPLENEQFF.

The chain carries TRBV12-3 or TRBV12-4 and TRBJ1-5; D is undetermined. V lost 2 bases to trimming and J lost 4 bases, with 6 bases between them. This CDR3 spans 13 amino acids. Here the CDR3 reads CASSLQLNQPQHF. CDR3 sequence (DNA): TGTGCCAGCAGTTTACAACTAAATCAGCCCCAGCATTTT.

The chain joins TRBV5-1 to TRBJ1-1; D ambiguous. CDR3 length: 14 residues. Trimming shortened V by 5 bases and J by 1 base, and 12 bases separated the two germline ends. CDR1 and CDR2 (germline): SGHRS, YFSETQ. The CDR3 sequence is CASRYDVANTEAFF. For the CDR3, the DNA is TGCGCCAGCAGATATGACGTAGCGAACACTGAAGCTTTCTTT.

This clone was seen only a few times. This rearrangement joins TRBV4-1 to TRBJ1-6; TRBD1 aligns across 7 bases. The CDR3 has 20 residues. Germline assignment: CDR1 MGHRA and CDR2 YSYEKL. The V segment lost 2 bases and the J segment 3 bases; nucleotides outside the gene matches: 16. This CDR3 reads CASSQTKLRTGGIYNSPLHF. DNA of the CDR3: TGCGCCAGCAGCCAAACTAAGTTGAGGACAGGCGGAATCTATAATTCACCCCTCCACTTT.